Below are 25 T cell receptor beta chains sequenced from a single sample in a study of T cell clonality in common variable immunodeficiency. Study-level findings and limits: Common variable immunodeficiency TCR beta sequences reportedly had fewer deletions and N-nucleotide insertions.

No antigen has been assigned to these receptors. Measured with immunoSEQ multiplex PCR; TCRdb has only the in-frame clones, and not every one. The sample includes about 34,000 clones, none of them occurring once. Sequencing was performed on peripheral blood mononuclear cells. These receptors came from a human donor with common variable immunodeficiency.

This clone appeared a few times. CDR3 loop: CASNGLAGGGEQFF. The covered CDR3 bases are TGTGCCAGCAACGGACTAGCGGGAGGTGGTGAG. The chain joins TRBV7-9 to TRBJ2-1, with 14 bases lining up with TRBD2. The read ends 3 residues early relative to the CDR3; the germline J gene fills the gap. The trim removed 7 bases at V and 9 bases at J, leaving 5 bases unmatched. This CDR3 has 14 residues. Germline V gene lookup returns CDR1 SEHNR and CDR2 FQNEAQ (reference sequence).

This clone came up a few times. The sequenced fragment ends 3 residues before the CDR3 boundary, so the rest is inferred from the germline J gene. The chain joins TRBV20-1 to TRBJ2-1; D might be TRBD1 (8 bases). The CDR3 has 16 amino acids. The germline V gene has CDR1 DFQATT and CDR2 SNEGSKA (reference sequence). V was shortened by 4 bases and J by 8 bases, with 24 bases between the two germline ends. The DNA read from the CDR3 is TGCAGTGCTATTCGACTTGGACAGGGAGGGTTGGATGAG. It codes for CSAIRLGQGGLDE. The full CDR3 protein is CSAIRLGQGGLDEQFF.

This clone showed up many times. Sequencing ends 3 residues short of the CDR3 end; the germline J gene provides the rest. The rearrangement links TRBV6-4 to TRBJ2-2; D is unresolved. This CDR3 comprises 16 residues. The ends were cut back, 2 bases at V and 4 bases at J, with 14 bases in the middle. CDR1 MRHNA and CDR2 SNTAGT come from the germline V gene. The CDR3 loop reads CASSDELVVSTGELFF. CDR3 DNA (partial): TGTGCCAGCAGTGACGAGCTAGTTGTATCCACCGGGGAG.

This clone showed up many times. The CDR3 extends 3 residues past the end of the read, so its final part is completed from the germline J gene. The rearrangement joins TRBV19 to TRBJ2-7; TRBD2 matches at 8 bases. Germline CDR1 reads LNHDA; CDR2 reads SQIVND (reference sequence). There are 14 residues in the CDR3. The ends lost 4 bases at V and 3 bases at J; junction bases unmatched: 5. CDR3 DNA, as far as it was read: TGTGCCAGTAGTACGTGGGCGGGAGGCTACGAG. Protein sequence: CASSTWAGGYE. The full CDR3 reads CASSTWAGGYEQYF. Looking up the rest from reference TRBV19 and TRBJ2-7 gives the full variable domain: DGGITQSPKYLFRKEGQNVTLSCEQNLNHDAMYWYRQDPGQGLRLIYYSQIVNDFQKGDIAEGYSVSREKKESFPLTVTSAQKNPTAFYLCASSTWAGGYEQYFGPGTRLTVT.

This clone was seen at least ten times. The CDR3 extends 3 residues past the end of the read, so its final part is completed from the germline J gene. The rearrangement uses TRBV28 and TRBJ1-4; 12 bases map to TRBD1. V trimming: 7 bases; J trimming: 2 bases; junction bases outside the gene matches: 8. From germline, CDR1 is MDHEN and CDR2 SYDVKM. The length of the CDR3 is 17 residues. CDR3: CASKGQGARWTNEKLFF. CDR3 DNA, as far as it was read: TGTGCCAGCAAGGGACAGGGGGCAAGGTGGACTAATGAAAAA.

In this sample, this clone turned up a few times. Read data end 3 residues before the CDR3 end; the end is taken from the germline J gene. This chain joins TRBV11-3 and TRBJ2-1; TRBD1 matches at 10 bases. The germline CDR1 and CDR2 sequences are SGHNT and YENEEA. The CDR3 sequence is 15 residues long. Unmatched junction bases numbered 6, after V lost 5 bases and J lost 5 bases. CDR3: CASSPPGQGNNEQFF. The sequenced CDR3 bases are TGTGCCAGCAGCCCCCCGGGACAGGGGAACAATGAG.

This clone was recorded a few times. Incomplete CDR3 DNA: TGTGCCAGTACCACCGACCGGGACAGGGTTCCTGAA. This codes for CASTTDRDRVPE. The CDR3, in full, reads CASTTDRDRVPEAFF. The chain employs TRBV19 and TRBJ1-1; 9 bases line up with TRBD1. The observed sequence ends 3 residues before the CDR3 terminus, with the missing tail filled in from the germline J gene. The ends lost 7 bases at V and 6 bases at J; junction bases unmatched: 12. Germline V lookup: CDR1 LNHDA, CDR2 SQIVND (reference sequence). The length of the CDR3 is 15 residues.

This clone was detected many times. From the germline J gene comes the end of the CDR3, since the read stops 3 residues before it. The chain employs TRBV5-1 and TRBJ1-2; D is unclear. Germline CDR1 and CDR2: SGHRS and YFSETQ. Trimming removed 4 bases at V and 5 bases at J, with 21 bases between. The length of the CDR3 is 16 residues. The CDR3 loop is CASSQEGPAGVYGYTF. CDR3 DNA (partial): TGCGCCAGCAGCCAGGAAGGCCCAGCCGGTGTTTATGGC.

In its sample, this clone was seen a few times. The DNA ends 3 residues before the CDR3 does, and the rest of the CDR3 is filled in from the germline J gene. The V gene is TRBV5-1, the J gene TRBJ2-2, with 10 positions matching TRBD2. The J segment lost 0 bases and the V segment lost 0 bases, leaving 8 bases of the junction unmatched. The CDR3 loop spans 19 amino acids. Germline CDR1 and CDR2: SGHRS and YFSETQ. The part of the CDR3 DNA that was read is TGCGCCAGCAGCTTGGTGTGGGCTAGCGGGGGAGCGAACACCGGGGAG. This encodes CASSLVWASGGANTGE. The CDR3 in full is CASSLVWASGGANTGELFF.

This clone was picked up a small number of times. The read terminates 3 residues ahead of where the CDR3 ends, so the germline J gene completes it. J is TRBJ1-2 and V is TRBV11-2, with TRBD1 matching 8 bases. Germline values: CDR1 SGHAT, CDR2 FQNNGV. Losses at the gene ends were 7 bases for V and 2 bases for J; bases not matched to a gene: 6. The CDR3 has 14 amino acids. The CDR3 loop reads CASTPTGVNYGYTF. The CDR3 bases that were read are TGTGCCAGCACACCGACAGGGGTGAACTATGGC.

At least ten counts were recorded for this clone. The CDR3 end lies 3 residues beyond the end of the read and is filled in from the germline J gene. The chain carries TRBV5-6 and TRBJ2-5, with D tentatively TRBD1 (5 bases). The germline gives CDR1 SGHDT, CDR2 YYEEEE. Trimming removed 3 bases from V and 4 bases from J, with 7 bases in between. The CDR3 has 12 residues. CDR3 residues: CASSWGPETQYF. CDR3 DNA, as far as it was read: TGTGCCAGCAGCTGGGGCCCAGAGACC. Supplemented by reference TRBV5-6 and TRBJ2-5, the full variable domain reads DAGVTQSPTHLIKTRGQQVTLRCSPKSGHDTVSWYQQALGQGPQFIFQYYEEEERQRGNFPDRFSGHQFPNYSSELNVNALLLGDSALYLCASSWGPETQYFGPGTRLLVL.

This clone has at least ten counts. The read stops 3 residues short of the end of the CDR3; the missing end is completed from the germline J gene. The chain joins TRBV29-1 to TRBJ1-2, with 7 bases fitting TRBD1. CDR3 length: 11 amino acids. V was pared by 6 bases and J by 4 bases, with 2 bases of the junction left unmatched. Germline CDR1 and CDR2: SQVTM and ANQGSEA. The CDR3 loop is CSVGQLYGYTF. The CDR3 bases that were read are TGCAGCGTGGGACAGCTCTATGGC.

Comment on this clone: Read sequence stops 3 residues before the CDR3 end, and the germline J gene provides the missing end. The chain has TRBV6-1 and TRBJ2-5; D is uncertain. Per germline, CDR1 MNHNS and CDR2 SASEGT. This CDR3 contains 15 residues. The ends were cut back, 3 bases at V and 0 bases at J, with 11 bases in the middle. The covered CDR3 bases are TGTGCCAGCAGTGATTCTTACACGTACCAAGAGACC. Residues: CASSDSYTYQET. The entire CDR3 protein reads CASSDSYTYQETQYF.

This clone showed up just a few times. The read ends 3 residues shy of where the CDR3 ends; the end is completed using the germline J gene. The chain combines TRBV7-9 with TRBJ2-5; 7 bases are shared with TRBD1. V trimming: 10 bases; J trimming: 1 base; junction bases outside the gene matches: 9. The CDR3 runs to 14 residues. Germline V gene data show CDR1 as SEHNR and CDR2 as FQNEAQ (reference sequence). CDR3: CATLRDRVQETQYF. CDR3 bases read: TGTGCCACCCTCCGGGACAGAGTCCAAGAGACC.

At least ten counts were recorded for this clone. Coverage ceases 3 residues before the CDR3 finishes, and the germline J gene fills in the end. The rearrangement links TRBV28 to TRBJ2-1; 7 bases agree with TRBD1. CDR3 length: 16 amino acids. V lost 5 bases and J lost 6; bases outside the gene matches: 13. CDR1 and CDR2 (germline): MDHEN, SYDVKM. The part of the CDR3 DNA that was read is TGTGCCAGCAGTCCTTACAGGGGAGTGATCGGCAATGAG. As protein: CASSPYRGVIGNE. The whole CDR3 protein reads CASSPYRGVIGNEQFF.

Notes on this clone: The CDR3 end is not reached by the read, which stops 3 residues before it; the germline J gene fills it in. This chain joins TRBV19 and TRBJ1-5; D call uncertain. V was clipped by 2 bases and J by 0 bases, with 11 bases between them. This CDR3 region has 16 residues. Germline CDR1 is LNHDA and CDR2 is SQIVND (reference sequence). CDR3: CASSIFGGYSNQPQHF. The sequenced CDR3 bases are TGTGCCAGTAGTATATTTGGCGGTTATAGCAATCAGCCC.

About this clone: The DNA ends 3 residues before the CDR3 does, and the rest of the CDR3 is filled in from the germline J gene. The rearrangement joins TRBV11-3 to TRBJ1-1; D is unresolved. The CDR3 has 13 residues. V lost 1 base, J lost 0 bases, and 3 bases lay in between. CDR1 is SGHNT and CDR2 is YENEEA in the germline V gene. CDR3 sequence: CASSLAMNTEAFF. The CDR3 bases that were read are TGTGCCAGCAGCTTAGCTATGAACACTGAA.

This clone was seen a handful of times. Read coverage stops 3 residues before the CDR3 terminus; the germline J gene supplies the remainder. The chain recombines TRBV11-2 with TRBJ1-2, with D tentatively TRBD1 (6 bases). Trimming left V 0 bases short and J 4 bases short, with 9 bases between. Germline CDR1 reads SGHAT; CDR2 reads FQNNGV. The length of the CDR3 is 14 residues. The DNA read from the CDR3 is TGTGCCAGCAGCTTAGATCGGACAGTCTATGGC. Its translation: CASSLDRTVYG. The CDR3 in its entirety is CASSLDRTVYGYTF.

This clone was counted a few times. The covered CDR3 bases are TGTGCCAGCAGCTCACAGGAGAACACTGAA. It specifies CASSSQENTE. The entire CDR3 is CASSSQENTEAFF. V usage is TRBV7-6 and J usage is TRBJ1-1, with D perhaps matching TRBD1 (5 bases). The read terminates 3 residues ahead of where the CDR3 ends, so the germline J gene completes it. Per germline, CDR1 SGHVS and CDR2 FNYEAQ. The CDR3 contains 13 residues. V was shortened by 4 bases and J by 1 base, with 7 bases between the two germline ends.

This clone was counted ten times or more. Read data end 3 residues before the CDR3 end; the end is taken from the germline J gene. The chain is built from TRBV5-1 and TRBJ1-1, with no clear D. CDR3 length: 14 amino acids. V lost 4 bases and J 2 bases, leaving 12 bases between the germline ends. The germline CDR1 and CDR2 sequences are SGHRS and YFSETQ. Partial CDR3 DNA: TGCGCCAGCAGCGTCGACTCGTACAACACTGAA. Translated, it gives CASSVDSYNTE. The entire CDR3 protein reads CASSVDSYNTEAFF.

This clone turned up a few times. The read terminates 3 residues ahead of where the CDR3 ends, so the germline J gene completes it. This rearrangement joins TRBV5-1 to TRBJ1-2; a possible D gene is TRBD1 (6 bases). The CDR3 consists of 13 residues. Germline V gene sequence: CDR1 SGHRS, CDR2 YFSETQ. V was pared by 4 bases and J by 5 bases, with 12 bases between. CDR3 bases read: TGCGCCAGCAGCGAGGACAGTCAATATGGC. It specifies CASSEDSQYG. The complete CDR3 sequence is CASSEDSQYGYTF. The full variable domain, completed using reference TRBV5-1 and TRBJ1-2, is KAGVTQTPRYLIKTRGQQVTLSCSPISGHRSVSWYQQTPGQGLQFLFEYFSETQRNKGNFPGRFSGRQFSNSRSEMNVSTLELGDSALYLCASSEDSQYGYTFGSGTRLTVV.

CDR3 DNA, as far as it was read: TGTGCCAGTAGTATTGACAGCCTGAACACTGAA. Protein: CASSIDSLNTE. The whole CDR3 is CASSIDSLNTEAFF. The chain uses TRBV19 and TRBJ1-1; D is perhaps TRBD1 (5 bases). The sequenced fragment ends 3 residues before the CDR3 boundary, so the rest is inferred from the germline J gene. V dropped 3 bases and J dropped 0 bases, with 8 bases sitting between them. CDR1 LNHDA and CDR2 SQIVND come from the germline V gene (reference sequence). CDR3 length equals 14 residues.

This clone was counted only a few times. The read halts 3 residues ahead of the CDR3 end, with the missing end drawn from the germline J gene. The chain joins TRBV6-2 or TRBV6-3 to TRBJ2-3; D gene uncertain. The germline gives CDR1 MNHEY, CDR2 SVGEGT. The V and J ends lost 7 bases and 6 bases respectively, with 14 bases between them. The CDR3 is 13 amino acids. The CDR3 sequence is CASTHFTWDTQYF. The DNA read from the CDR3 is TGTGCCAGCACCCACTTCACTTGGGATACG.

This clone came up a few times. The read falls 3 residues short of the CDR3 end, and the missing part is taken from the germline J gene. The chain has TRBV19 and TRBJ2-7, with D possibly TRBD1 on 5 matching bases. The V gene's germline CDR1 is LNHDA and CDR2 SQIVND (reference sequence). The V and J ends lost 6 bases and 2 bases respectively, with 8 bases between them. The CDR3 sequence is 12 residues long. This CDR3 reads CASSQGPYEQYF. The covered CDR3 bases are TGTGCCAGTAGCCAGGGCCCCTACGAG.

This clone was seen repeatedly, ten times or more. Sequencing ends 3 residues short of the CDR3 end; the germline J gene provides the rest. This chain joins TRBV19 and TRBJ1-2; a possible D gene is TRBD1 (6 bases). The CDR3 runs to 16 residues. The V end lost 1 base, the J end lost 4 bases, and 16 bases lay between the germline ends. Germline assignment: CDR1 LNHDA and CDR2 SQIVND (reference sequence). CDR3 region: CASSIVGRGASYGYTF. The covered CDR3 bases are TGTGCCAGTAGTATAGTTGGCAGGGGAGCATCCTATGGC.